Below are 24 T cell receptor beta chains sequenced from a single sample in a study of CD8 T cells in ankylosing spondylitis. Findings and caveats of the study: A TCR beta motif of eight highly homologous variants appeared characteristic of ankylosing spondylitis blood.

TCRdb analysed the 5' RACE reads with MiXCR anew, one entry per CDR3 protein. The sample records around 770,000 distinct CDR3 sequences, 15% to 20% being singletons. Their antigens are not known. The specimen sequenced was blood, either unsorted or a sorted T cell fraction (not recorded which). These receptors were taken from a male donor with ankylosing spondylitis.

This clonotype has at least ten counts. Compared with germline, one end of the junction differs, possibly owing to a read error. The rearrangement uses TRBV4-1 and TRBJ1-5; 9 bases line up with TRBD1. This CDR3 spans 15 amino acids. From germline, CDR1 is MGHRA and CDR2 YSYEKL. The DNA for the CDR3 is TGTGCCAGCAGCCCACGGACAGGGGACAATCAGCCCCAGCATTTT. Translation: CASSPRTGDNQPQHF.

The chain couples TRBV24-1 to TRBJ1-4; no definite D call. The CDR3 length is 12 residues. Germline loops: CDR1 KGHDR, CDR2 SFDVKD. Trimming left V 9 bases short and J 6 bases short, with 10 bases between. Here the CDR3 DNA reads TGTGCCACCGGGCGGACGTATGAAAAACTGTTTTTT. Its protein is CATGRTYEKLFF.

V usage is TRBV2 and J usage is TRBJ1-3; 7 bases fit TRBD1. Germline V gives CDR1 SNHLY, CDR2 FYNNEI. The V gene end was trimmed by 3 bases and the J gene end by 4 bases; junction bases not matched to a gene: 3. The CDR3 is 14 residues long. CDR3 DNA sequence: TGTGCCAGCAGTGAGACAGGGTCCGGAAACACCATATATTTT. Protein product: CASSETGSGNTIYF.

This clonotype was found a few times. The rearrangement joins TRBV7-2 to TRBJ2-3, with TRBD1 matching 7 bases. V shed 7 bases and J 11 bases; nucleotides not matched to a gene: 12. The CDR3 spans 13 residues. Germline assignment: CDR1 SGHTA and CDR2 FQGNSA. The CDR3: CASNRQGQGRQYF. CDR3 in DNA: TGTGCCAGCAACAGACAGGGACAAGGTCGGCAGTATTTT.

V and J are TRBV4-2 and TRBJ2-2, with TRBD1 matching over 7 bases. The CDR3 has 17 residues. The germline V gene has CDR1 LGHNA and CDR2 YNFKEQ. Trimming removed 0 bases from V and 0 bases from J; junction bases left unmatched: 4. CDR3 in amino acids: CASSQDPGTANTGELFF. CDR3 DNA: TGTGCCAGCAGCCAAGATCCGGGGACAGCGAACACCGGGGAGCTGTTTTTT.

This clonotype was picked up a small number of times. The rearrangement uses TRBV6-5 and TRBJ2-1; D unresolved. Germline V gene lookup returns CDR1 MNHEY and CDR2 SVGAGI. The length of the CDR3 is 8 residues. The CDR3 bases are TGTACCAACAATGAGCAGTTCTTC. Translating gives CTNNEQFF.

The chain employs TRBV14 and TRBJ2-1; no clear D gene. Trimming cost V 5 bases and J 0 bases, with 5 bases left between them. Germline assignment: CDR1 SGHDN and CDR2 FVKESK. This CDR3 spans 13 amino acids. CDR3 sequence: CASSIFSYNEQFF. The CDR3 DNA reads TGTGCCAGCAGCATTTTCTCCTACAATGAGCAGTTCTTC.

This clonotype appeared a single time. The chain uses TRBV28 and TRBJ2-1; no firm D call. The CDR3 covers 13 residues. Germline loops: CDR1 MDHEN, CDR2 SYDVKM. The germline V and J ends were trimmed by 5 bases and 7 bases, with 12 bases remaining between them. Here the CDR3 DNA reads TGTGCCAGCAGTACGCCAACTTCGAATGAGCAGTTCTTC. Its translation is CASSTPTSNEQFF.

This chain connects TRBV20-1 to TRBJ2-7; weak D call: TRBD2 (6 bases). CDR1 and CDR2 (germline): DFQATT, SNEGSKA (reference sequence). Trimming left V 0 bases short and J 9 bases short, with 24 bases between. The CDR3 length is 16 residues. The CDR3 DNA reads TGCAGTGCTAGAGATCTCCGGCGGGATACTCTACGAGGGCAGTACTTC. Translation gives CSARDLRRDTLRGQYF.

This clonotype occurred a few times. The CDR3 DNA sequence: TGCGCCAGCAGCCGCTTGGGCGAGGGCTACGAGCAGTACTTC. It is translated as CASSRLGEGYEQYF. The chain combines TRBV5-1 with TRBJ2-7; the D gene is possibly TRBD2 (5 bases). CDR3 length: 14 amino acids. Trimming removed 4 bases at V and 3 bases at J, with 14 bases between. Germline CDR1 and CDR2: SGHRS and YFSETQ.

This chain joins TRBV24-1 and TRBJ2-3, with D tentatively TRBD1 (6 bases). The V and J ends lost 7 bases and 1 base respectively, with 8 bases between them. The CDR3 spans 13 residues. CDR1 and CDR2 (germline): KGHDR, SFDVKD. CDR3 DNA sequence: TGTGCCACCAGCAAGGGGGGCACAGATACGCAGTATTTT. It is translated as CATSKGGTDTQYF.

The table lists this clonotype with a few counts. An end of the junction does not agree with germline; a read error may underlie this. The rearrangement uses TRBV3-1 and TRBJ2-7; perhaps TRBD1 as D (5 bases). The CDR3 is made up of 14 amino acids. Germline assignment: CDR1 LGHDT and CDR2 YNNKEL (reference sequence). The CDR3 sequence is CASSKEDNSYEQYF. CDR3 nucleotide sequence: TGTGCCAGCAGCAAAGAGGACAACTCCTACGAGCAGTACTTC.

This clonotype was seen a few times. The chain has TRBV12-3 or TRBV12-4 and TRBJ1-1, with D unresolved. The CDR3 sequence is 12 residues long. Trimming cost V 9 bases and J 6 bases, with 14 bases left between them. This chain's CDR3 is CASASVGAEAFF. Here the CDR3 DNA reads TGTGCCAGTGCCTCCGTAGGCGCTGAAGCTTTCTTT.

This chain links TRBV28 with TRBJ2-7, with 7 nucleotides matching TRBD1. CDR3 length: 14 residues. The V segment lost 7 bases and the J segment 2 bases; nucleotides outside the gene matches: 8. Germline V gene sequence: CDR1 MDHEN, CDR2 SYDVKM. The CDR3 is CASTFRGLTYEQYF. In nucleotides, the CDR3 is TGTGCCAGCACTTTCAGGGGGTTAACCTACGAGCAGTACTTC.

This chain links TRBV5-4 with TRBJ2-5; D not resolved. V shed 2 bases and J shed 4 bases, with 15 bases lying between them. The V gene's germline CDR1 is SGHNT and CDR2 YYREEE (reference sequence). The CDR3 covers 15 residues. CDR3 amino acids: CASSFGRSNAETQYF. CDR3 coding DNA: TGTGCCAGCAGCTTTGGTAGGTCCAACGCAGAGACCCAGTACTTC. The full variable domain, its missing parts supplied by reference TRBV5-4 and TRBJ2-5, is ETGVTQSPTHLIKTRGQQVTLRCSSQSGHNTVSWYQQALGQGPQFIFQYYREEENGRGNFPPRFSGLQFPNYSSELNVNALELDDSALYLCASSFGRSNAETQYFGPGTRLLVL.

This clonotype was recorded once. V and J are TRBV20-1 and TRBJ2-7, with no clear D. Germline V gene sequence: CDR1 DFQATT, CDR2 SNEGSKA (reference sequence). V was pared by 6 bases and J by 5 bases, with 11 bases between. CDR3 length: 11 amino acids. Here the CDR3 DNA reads TGCAGTGCCCCCCTGCCGAACGAGCAGTACTTC. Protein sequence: CSAPLPNEQYF.

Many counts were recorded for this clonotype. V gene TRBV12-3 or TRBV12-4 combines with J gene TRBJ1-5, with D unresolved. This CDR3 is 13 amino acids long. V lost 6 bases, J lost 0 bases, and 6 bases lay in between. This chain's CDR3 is CASSLNSNQPQHF. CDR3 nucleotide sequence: TGTGCCAGCAGCTTAAATAGCAATCAGCCCCAGCATTTT.

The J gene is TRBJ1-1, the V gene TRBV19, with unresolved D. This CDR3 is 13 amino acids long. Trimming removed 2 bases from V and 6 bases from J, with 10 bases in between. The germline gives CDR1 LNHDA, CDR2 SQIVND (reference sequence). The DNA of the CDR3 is TGTGCCAGTAGTATAACGACCGGGGCTGAAGCTTTCTTT. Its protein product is CASSITTGAEAFF.

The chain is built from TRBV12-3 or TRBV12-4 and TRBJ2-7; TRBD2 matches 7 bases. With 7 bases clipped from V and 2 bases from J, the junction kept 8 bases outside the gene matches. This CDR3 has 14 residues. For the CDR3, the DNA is TGTGCCAGCACCTGGGGACTACCTACCTACGAGCAGTACTTC. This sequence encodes CASTWGLPTYEQYF.

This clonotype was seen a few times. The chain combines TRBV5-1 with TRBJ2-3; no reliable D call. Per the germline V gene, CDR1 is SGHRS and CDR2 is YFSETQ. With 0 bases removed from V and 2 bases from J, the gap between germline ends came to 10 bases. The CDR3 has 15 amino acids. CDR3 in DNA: TGCGCCAGCAGCTTGGAGTTCCTATACACAGATACGCAGTATTTT. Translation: CASSLEFLYTDTQYF.

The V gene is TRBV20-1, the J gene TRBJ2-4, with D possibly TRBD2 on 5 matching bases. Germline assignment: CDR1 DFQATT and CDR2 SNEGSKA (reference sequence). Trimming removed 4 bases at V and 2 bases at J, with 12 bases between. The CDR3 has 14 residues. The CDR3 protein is CSAKVGNSKNIQYF. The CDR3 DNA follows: TGCAGTGCTAAGGTCGGGAACTCCAAAAACATTCAGTACTTC.

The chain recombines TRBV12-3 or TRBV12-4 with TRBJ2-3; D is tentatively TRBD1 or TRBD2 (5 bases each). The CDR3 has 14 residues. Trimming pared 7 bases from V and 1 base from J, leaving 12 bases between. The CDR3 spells CASKERGRTDTQYF. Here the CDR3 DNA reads TGTGCCAGCAAGGAGAGGGGCCGCACAGATACGCAGTATTTT.

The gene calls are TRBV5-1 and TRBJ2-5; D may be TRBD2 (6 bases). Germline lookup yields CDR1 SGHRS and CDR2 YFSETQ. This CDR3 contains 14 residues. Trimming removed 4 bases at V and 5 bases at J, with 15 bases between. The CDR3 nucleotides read TGCGCCAGCAGCCCAACGACTAGTTCCGAGACCCAGTACTTC. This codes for CASSPTTSSETQYF.

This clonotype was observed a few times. The CDR3: CSASAQGIWDQPQHF. The CDR3 DNA reads TGCAGTGCTAGCGCCCAAGGGATTTGGGATCAGCCCCAGCATTTT. The chain joins TRBV20-1 to TRBJ1-5; D ambiguous. Germline CDR1 and CDR2: DFQATT and SNEGSKA (reference sequence). This CDR3 has 15 amino acids. Deletions cut 3 bases from V and 5 bases from J, with 17 bases between.